This entry concerns a single T cell receptor beta chain. CDR3 length equals 17 residues. The V segment lost 2 bases and the J segment 5 bases; nucleotides outside the gene matches: 8. From germline, CDR1 is SGHTA and CDR2 FQGNSA. The PCR contained 60 Vbeta and 13 Jbeta primers. Clones were read by immunoSEQ multiplex PCR, and TCRdb kept only the in-frame ones, dropping some. The table includes around 150,000 clones, around three quarters detected once. This entry belongs to a study of cytomegalovirus exposure and HLA in healthy donors. This receptor was taken from a man aged 25 to 40 in good health. This chain links TRBV7-2 with TRBJ2-1; 11 bases are shared with TRBD2. Sequencing was performed on PBMCs. The CDR3, as DNA: TGTGCCAGCAGCTTAATTAGCGGGAGGGCCTCACACAATGAGCAGTTCTTC. This codes for CASSLISGRASHNEQFF.